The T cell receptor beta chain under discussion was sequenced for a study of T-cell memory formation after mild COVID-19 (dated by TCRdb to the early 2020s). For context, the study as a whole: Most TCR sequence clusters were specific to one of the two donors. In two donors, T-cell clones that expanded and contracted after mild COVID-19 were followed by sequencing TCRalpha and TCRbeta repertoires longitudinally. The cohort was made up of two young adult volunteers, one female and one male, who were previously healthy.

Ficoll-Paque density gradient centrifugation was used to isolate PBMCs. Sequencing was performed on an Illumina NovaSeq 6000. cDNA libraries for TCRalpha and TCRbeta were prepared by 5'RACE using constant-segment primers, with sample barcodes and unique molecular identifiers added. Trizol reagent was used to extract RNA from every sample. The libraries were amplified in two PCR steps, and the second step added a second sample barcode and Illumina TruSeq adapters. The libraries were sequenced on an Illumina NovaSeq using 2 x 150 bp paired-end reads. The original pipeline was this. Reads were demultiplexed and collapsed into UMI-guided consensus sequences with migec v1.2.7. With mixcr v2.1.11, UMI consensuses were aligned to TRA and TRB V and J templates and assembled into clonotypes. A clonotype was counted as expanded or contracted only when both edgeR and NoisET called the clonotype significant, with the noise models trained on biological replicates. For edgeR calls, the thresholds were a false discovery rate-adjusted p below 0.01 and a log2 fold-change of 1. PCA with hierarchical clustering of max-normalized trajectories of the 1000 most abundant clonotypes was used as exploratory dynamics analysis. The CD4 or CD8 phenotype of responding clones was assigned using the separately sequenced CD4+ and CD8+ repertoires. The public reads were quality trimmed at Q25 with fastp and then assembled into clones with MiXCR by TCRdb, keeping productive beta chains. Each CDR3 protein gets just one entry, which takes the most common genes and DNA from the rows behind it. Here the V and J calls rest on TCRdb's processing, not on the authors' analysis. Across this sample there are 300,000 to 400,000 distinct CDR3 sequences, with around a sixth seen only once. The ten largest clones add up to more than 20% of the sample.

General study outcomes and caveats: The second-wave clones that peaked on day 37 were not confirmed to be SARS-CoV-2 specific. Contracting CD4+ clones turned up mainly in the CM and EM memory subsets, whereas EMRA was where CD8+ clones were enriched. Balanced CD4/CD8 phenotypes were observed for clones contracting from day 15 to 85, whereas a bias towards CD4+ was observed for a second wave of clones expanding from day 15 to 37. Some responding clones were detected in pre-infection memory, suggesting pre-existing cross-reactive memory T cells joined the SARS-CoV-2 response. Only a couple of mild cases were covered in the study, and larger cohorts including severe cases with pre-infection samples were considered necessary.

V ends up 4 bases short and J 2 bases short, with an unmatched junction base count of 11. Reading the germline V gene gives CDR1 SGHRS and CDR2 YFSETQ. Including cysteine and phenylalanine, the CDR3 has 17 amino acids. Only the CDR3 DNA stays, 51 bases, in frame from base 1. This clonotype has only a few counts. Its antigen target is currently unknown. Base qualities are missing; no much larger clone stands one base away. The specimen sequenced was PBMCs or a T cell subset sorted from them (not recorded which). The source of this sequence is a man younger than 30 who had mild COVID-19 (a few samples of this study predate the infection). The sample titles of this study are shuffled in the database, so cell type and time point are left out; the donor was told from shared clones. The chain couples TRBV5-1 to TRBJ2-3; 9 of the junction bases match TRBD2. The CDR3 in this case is CASSRAASGDYTDTQYF. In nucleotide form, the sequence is TGCGCCAGCAGCCGGGCGGCTAGCGGGGACTACACAGATACGCAGTATTTT.